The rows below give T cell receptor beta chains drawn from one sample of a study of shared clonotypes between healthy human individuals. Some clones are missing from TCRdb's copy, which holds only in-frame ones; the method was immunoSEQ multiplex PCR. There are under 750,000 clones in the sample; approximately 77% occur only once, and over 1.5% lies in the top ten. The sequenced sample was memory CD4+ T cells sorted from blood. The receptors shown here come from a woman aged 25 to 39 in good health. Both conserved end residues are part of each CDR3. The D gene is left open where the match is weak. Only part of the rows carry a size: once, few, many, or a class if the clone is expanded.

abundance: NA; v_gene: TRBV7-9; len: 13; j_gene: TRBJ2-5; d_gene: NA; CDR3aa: CASSLEAQETQYF; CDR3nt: TGTGCCAGCAGCCTGGAGGCCCAAGAGACCCAGTACTTC
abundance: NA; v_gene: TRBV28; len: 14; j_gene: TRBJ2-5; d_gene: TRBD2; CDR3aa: CASRGGGSVETQYF; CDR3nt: TGTGCCAGCAGGGGCGGGGGGTCAGTGGAGACCCAGTACTTC
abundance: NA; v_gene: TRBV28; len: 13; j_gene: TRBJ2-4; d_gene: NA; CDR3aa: CASSLVTVNIQYF; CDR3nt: TGTGCCAGCAGTTTAGTAACAGTAAACATTCAGTACTTC
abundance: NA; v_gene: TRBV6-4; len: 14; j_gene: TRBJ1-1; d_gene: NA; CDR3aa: CASSDSSGNTEAFF; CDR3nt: TGTGCCAGCAGTGACTCGTCAGGGAACACTGAAGCTTTCTTT
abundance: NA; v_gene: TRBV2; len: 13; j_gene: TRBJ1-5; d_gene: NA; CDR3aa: CASKYLSNQPQHF; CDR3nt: TGTGCCAGCAAATATTTGAGCAATCAGCCCCAGCATTTT
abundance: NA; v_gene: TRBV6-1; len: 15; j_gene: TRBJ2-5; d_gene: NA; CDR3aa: CASSAVGRVTETQYF; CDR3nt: TGTGCCAGCAGTGCGGTAGGCAGGGTAACGGAGACCCAGTACTTC
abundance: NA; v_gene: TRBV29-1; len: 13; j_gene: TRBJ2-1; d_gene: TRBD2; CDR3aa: CSVSSGSWNEQFF; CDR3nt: TGCAGCGTTTCTAGCGGGAGTTGGAATGAGCAGTTCTTC
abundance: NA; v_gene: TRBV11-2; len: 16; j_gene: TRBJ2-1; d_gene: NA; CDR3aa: CASSSMSRQFYNEQFF; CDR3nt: TGTGCCAGCAGCTCAATGAGCAGGCAGTTCTACAATGAGCAGTTCTTC
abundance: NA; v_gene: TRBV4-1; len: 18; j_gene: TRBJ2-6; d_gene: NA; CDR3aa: CASSQEPTPGRGANVLTF; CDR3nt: TGCGCCAGCAGCCAAGAGCCCACCCCAGGGAGGGGGGCCAACGTCCTGACTTTC
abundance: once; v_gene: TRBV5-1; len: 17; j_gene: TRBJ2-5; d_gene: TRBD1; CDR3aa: CASSWGRDRLFKETQYF; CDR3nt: TGCGCCAGCAGCTGGGGCCGGGACAGGTTGTTTAAAGAGACCCAGTACTTC
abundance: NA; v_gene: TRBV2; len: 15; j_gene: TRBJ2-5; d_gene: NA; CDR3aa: CASSGIVGEEETQYF; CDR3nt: TGTGCCAGCAGTGGTATTGTGGGAGAAGAGGAGACCCAGTACTTC
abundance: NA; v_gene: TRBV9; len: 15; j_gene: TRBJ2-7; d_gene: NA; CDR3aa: CASSPYVGGHYEQYF; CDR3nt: TGTGCCAGCAGCCCATATGTCGGGGGTCACTACGAGCAGTACTTC